Listed below are T cell receptor beta chains from one sample, sequenced in a study of blood T cells in healthy people across ages. TCRdb re-analysed the 5' RACE reads in MiXCR, keeping a single row per CDR3 protein. The sample lists approximately 940,000 distinct CDR3 sequences, around 46% occurring once. Sequenced input: blood. The receptors were sampled from a man aged 30 to 45 in good health. Both conserved end residues are part of each CDR3.

TRBJ1-5	TRBV6-6	CASTASSHQPQHF
TRBJ1-2	TRBV3-1	CASSHNRASNYGYTF
TRBJ2-1	TRBV7-2	CASSWDRYNEQFF
TRBJ2-5	TRBV12-3/TRBV12-4	CASSFYSGRGGQETQYF
TRBJ2-7	TRBV6-6	CASSQTTGASYEQYF
TRBJ1-6	TRBV6-1	CASLQGHNSPLHF
TRBJ2-4	TRBV27	CASSPTTQPNSQYF
TRBJ1-5	TRBV20-1	CSALPGHGNQPQHF
TRBJ2-3	TRBV6-5	CASSYSGASTDTQYF
TRBJ1-2	TRBV2	CASSEARSPGRNGYTF
TRBJ2-1	TRBV10-2	CASSAGGHTEQFF
TRBJ2-7	TRBV27	CASSLIRGTGGKYEQYF
TRBJ2-5	TRBV10-3	CAISDPKAGTQETQYF
TRBJ1-1	TRBV3-1	CASSQGGAGTEAFF
TRBJ2-2	TRBV29-1	CSVEDFTNTGELFF
TRBJ2-5	TRBV5-1	CASSTRTQQETQYF
TRBJ2-3	TRBV28	CASSLIPGQITDTQYF
TRBJ1-4	TRBV7-9	CASSLSFGRKEKLFF
TRBJ2-3	TRBV7-7	CASSSRTSGTQYF
TRBJ2-2	TRBV12-3/TRBV12-4	CASSFKPNTGELFF
TRBJ1-5	TRBV7-9	CASSRGGSNPPQHF
TRBJ1-4	TRBV3-1	CASSPTGQGANEKLFF
TRBJ2-5	TRBV7-9	CASSPRGGVETQYF
TRBJ1-1	TRBV10-3	CATFPGPGMNTEAFF
TRBJ2-3	TRBV20-1	CSGGRGTDTQYF
TRBJ2-1	TRBV21-1	CASSKVPSGGIPYNEQFF
TRBJ2-3	TRBV4-2	CASSQDLGQGAHTQYF
TRBJ2-1	TRBV29-1	CSVYGEEGPEQFF
TRBJ1-4	TRBV6-6	CASTKQQGFNEKLFF
TRBJ1-5	TRBV6-1	CASSVGTDSNQPQHF
TRBJ2-1	TRBV28	CASTGLAGAFDEQFF
TRBJ1-6	TRBV9	CASSPTMGGPLHF
TRBJ2-5	TRBV19	CASSIRSYSGQETQYF
TRBJ1-1	TRBV4-1	CASSQAPDRNTEAFF
TRBJ2-1	TRBV6-6	CASAGGLGNEQFF
TRBJ2-1	TRBV6-1	CASTLGTGALNEQFF
TRBJ1-1	TRBV28	CASSTYRGHTEAFF
TRBJ2-4	TRBV7-2	CASSFAGTGGSKNIQYF
TRBJ1-1	TRBV18	CASSRGGPTEAFF
TRBJ1-2	TRBV20-1	CSAPLTGNNHGYTF
TRBJ2-1	TRBV6-2/TRBV6-3	CASRGTTNNNEQFF
.	TRBV7-2	CASSQQGLPYNEQYF
.	TRBV10-3	CAISEWQGPASKETQYF
TRBJ2-1	TRBV4-1	CASSQGGTGEEQFF
TRBJ2-3	TRBV7-8	CAGSPISARGADTQYF
TRBJ2-1	TRBV5-1	CASGDRGSLDNEQFF
TRBJ2-2	TRBV6-6	CASSFRQGYTGELFF
TRBJ2-2	TRBV28	CASSTTVPGELFF
TRBJ2-3	TRBV4-2	CASSQRTSGGSYTDTQYF
.	TRBV5-1	CASSSAEGPFPYEQYF
TRBJ2-1	TRBV12-3/TRBV12-4	CASSSSKFMTRSYNEQFF
TRBJ1-2	TRBV20-1	CSARDQGGDYGYTF